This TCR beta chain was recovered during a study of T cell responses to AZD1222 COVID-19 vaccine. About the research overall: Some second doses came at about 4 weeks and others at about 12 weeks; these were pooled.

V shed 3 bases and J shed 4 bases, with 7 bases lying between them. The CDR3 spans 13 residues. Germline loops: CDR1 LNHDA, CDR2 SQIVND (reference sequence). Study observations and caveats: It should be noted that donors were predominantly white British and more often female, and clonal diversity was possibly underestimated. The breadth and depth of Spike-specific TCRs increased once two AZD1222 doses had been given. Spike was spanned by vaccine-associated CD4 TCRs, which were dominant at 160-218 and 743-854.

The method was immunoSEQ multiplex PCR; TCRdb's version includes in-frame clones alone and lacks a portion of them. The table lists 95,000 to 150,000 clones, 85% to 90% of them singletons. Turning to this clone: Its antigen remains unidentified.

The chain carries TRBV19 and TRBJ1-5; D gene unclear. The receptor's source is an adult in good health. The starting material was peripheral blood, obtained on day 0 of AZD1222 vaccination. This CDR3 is CASSISDNQPQHF. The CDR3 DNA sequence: TGTGCCAGTAGTATTTCGGATAATCAGCCCCAGCATTTT.